These 5 T cell receptor beta chains originate from one sample sequenced in a study of OX40 agonist ivuxolimab in advanced cancers. The table came from immunoSEQ multiplex PCR; TCRdb's copy has only in-frame clones and leaves some out. The sample carries around 27,000 clones, roughly 84% recorded once. The specimen was CD4+ or CD8+ T cells sorted from blood, collected in a trial of the OX40 agonist ivuxolimab. These receptors were taken from an adult with an advanced solid tumor such as melanoma, head and neck, liver or kidney cancer.

This clone is labeled as medium-sized. The genes are TRBV29-1 and TRBJ1-2; D is unclear. The CDR3 runs 12 residues. Trimming removed 6 bases at V and 4 bases at J, with 12 bases between. Germline CDR1 is SQVTM and CDR2 is ANQGSEA. CDR3 residues: CSVPDGSYGYTF. DNA of the CDR3: TGCAGCGTCCCCGACGGTTCCTATGGCTACACCTTC.

The chain couples TRBV6-5 to TRBJ2-2; no definite D call. CDR1 is MNHEY and CDR2 is SVGAGI in the germline V gene. This CDR3 is built from 13 residues. Trimming removed 5 bases at V and 6 bases at J, with 10 bases between. The CDR3 loop is CASSVLGPGELFF. CDR3 in DNA: TGTGCCAGCAGTGTTCTTGGTCCCGGGGAGCTGTTTTTT.

The chain is built from TRBV7-9 and TRBJ2-7; weak D call: TRBD1 (5 bases). The germline V gene encodes CDR1 SEHNR and CDR2 FQNEAQ (reference sequence). Trimming cost V 3 bases and J 7 bases, with 13 bases left between them. This CDR3 region has 13 residues. This CDR3 is CASSFPGPQEQYF. The CDR3 coding sequence is TGTGCCAGCAGCTTCCCAGGGCCTCAGGAGCAGTACTTC.

The rearrangement links TRBV9 to TRBJ2-7; the match to TRBD2 covers 7 bases. The CDR3 is made up of 15 amino acids. With V trimmed by 0 bases and J by 1 base, 4 bases remained unmatched. CDR1 SGDLS and CDR2 YYNGEE come from the germline V gene. The DNA of the CDR3 is TGTGCCAGCAGCGTAGGGGTCGGGAGGTCCTACGAGCAGTACTTC. This encodes CASSVGVGRSYEQYF.

The CDR3 nucleotides read TGTGCCAGCAGTTTGAGGAGTCCCTCCTACAATGAGCAGTTCTTC. Amino acids: CASSLRSPSYNEQFF. This chain links TRBV28 with TRBJ2-1; D not certain. Germline-derived CDR1 and CDR2 are MDHEN and SYDVKM. Trimming left V 3 bases short and J 0 bases short, with 9 bases between. The CDR3 sequence is 15 residues long.